The 2 T cell receptor beta chains reported below all come from one sample, sequenced in a study of blood T cell repertoires in COVID-19. TCRdb's table, derived via immunoSEQ multiplex PCR, lists solely in-frame clones and lacks some. The repertoire holds 110,000 or so clones, with roughly 84% as singletons. The specimen was peripheral blood. These receptors originate from a woman of 80 years or more with active or convalescent COVID-19.

The genes are TRBV6-2 or TRBV6-3 and TRBJ2-2, with a weak D call TRBD2 (5 bases). Germline values: CDR1 MNHEY, CDR2 SVGEGT. This CDR3 is 15 amino acids long. V shed 2 bases and J shed 4 bases, with 11 bases lying between them. DNA for the CDR3: TGTGCCAGCAGTTACGTAGCGTGGAGCACCGGGGAGCTGTTTTTT. Translation: CASSYVAWSTGELFF.

The V call is TRBV7-9, the J call TRBJ2-3; D not certain. The V and J ends lost 7 bases and 6 bases respectively, with 8 bases between them. The CDR3 loop spans 11 amino acids. In germline, CDR1 is SEHNR, CDR2 FQNEAQ (reference sequence). CDR3 DNA sequence: TGTGCCAGCACCCCCATGGATACGCAGTATTTT. It codes for CASTPMDTQYF.